This TCR beta chain comes out of a study of molecular identifiers for immune sequencing clone quantification (dated by TCRdb to 2016 to 2019). At the level of the whole study: In a replicate experiment, RNA from 20,000 or 100,000 naive CD8 T cells was split into five aliquots, four of which were sequenced. This methods study used CD8 T cells to benchmark TCR RNA copy counting and molecular-identifier clustering-based TCR repertoire sequencing (MIDCIRS).

Reading the germline V gene gives CDR1 SGHDT and CDR2 YYEEEE. V and J are trimmed by 4 bases and 5 bases, and the gene matches miss 7 bases of the junction. Its CDR3 holds 14 amino acids, cysteine through phenylalanine. The sequence is cut down to CDR3 DNA, 42 bases in frame from base 1. Libraries of naive CD8 T cells were built from around 20,000 to 990,000 sorted cells, with 10%, 30% or 50% of the purified RNA used. Naive CD8 T cells were FACS-sorted as CD8+CD4-CCR7+CD45RA+ on a BD FACSAria II into RLT Plus buffer. Under 11 TCR copies' worth of Jurkat RNA were spiked into roughly 17,000-1,100,000 naive CD8 T cell samples to test detection sensitivity. Enrichment of CD8 T cells was done with RosetteSep CD8+ T Cell Enrichment Cocktail plus Ficoll-Paque, and ACK red cell lysis came afterward. Libraries came from PCR. Sequencer: Illumina HiSeq 4000. Bulk TCR libraries were prepared as previously described, using TCR primers listed in Table S5. The Qiagen AllPrep DNA/RNA kit was used to purify total RNA. Reads from multiple sequencing runs of the same library were pooled before analysis. The paper's processing steps were these. Reads were retained only if an exact TCR constant sequence was present, and the retained reads were trimmed to 150 nt and grouped according to their 12-nt molecular barcodes. Reads in each barcode group were sub-clustered using a 15% Levenshtein threshold, and a quality-weighted consensus sequence was built for each RNA molecule. Non-functional sequences were removed, as were lower-count sequences one edit away from another. Based on a fit of two negative binomial distributions, barcode sub-clusters having less than 20% of the maximum read count were discarded. TCRdb passed the public sequencing reads through fastp at Q25 and MiXCR, retaining productive beta sequences. Here each entry gathers all rows of one CDR3 protein and keeps the most common genes and DNA. The V and J calls and clone size come from TCRdb's table, not from the authors' own analysis. In all, the sample holds about 60,000 distinct CDR3 sequences, and less than 20% of those were seen once. Around 1.6% of the sample rests with the top ten.

Paper-wide results and their limitations: Clones above 20 RNA copies held over 98% of molecules in CMV-specific effector cells but under 1% in naive cells. Naive libraries contained spiked-in Jurkat TCR RNA (roughly 10 copies' worth), which is not part of the donor repertoire. Modeling indicated approximately 2.7 TCR RNA copies recovered per cell, compared with around 11 by digital PCR, which implies a capture efficiency of 25% to 35%. Highly expanded clone sizes could be underestimated if identical TCR molecules share a barcode. Spiked-in Jurkat TCR RNA equivalent to a single cell was reported to be detectable even among 980,000 or so naive CD8 T cells. When barcode sub-clustering was omitted, TCR diversity was inflated by chimeric consensus sequences, with chimeras reaching as high as 47%.

There are many counts of this clonotype. No cognate antigen has been identified for it. No much larger clonotype is one base removed from it; base qualities were not supplied. The material sequenced was naive CD8+ T cells from blood, with Jurkat cell RNA spiked in. The cell subset or site label, read with the paper, signifies: FACS-sorted CD8+CD4-CCR7+CD45RA+ naive T cells. The sequence is built from TRBV5-6 and TRBJ1-1; the junction holds 8 bases that match TRBD1. This TCR came from a human donor in good health. Some libraries in this study had Jurkat cell RNA spiked in. The nucleotide sequence is TGTGCCAGCAGCCCGGACAGGGCAGTAACTGAAGCTTTCTTT. This translates into CASSPDRAVTEAFF.